The 16 T cell receptor beta chains given below trace back to one sample, sequenced in a study of T cells in Graves' hyperthyroidism and ophthalmopathy. TCR beta CDR3 regions were amplified from RNA transcripts. Primed by the HTBI set, a first-round RT-PCR was run on the TCR CDR3. Each CDR3 protein gets one entry after TCRdb re-called the multiplex PCR reads with MiXCR. The data contain roughly 360,000 distinct CDR3 sequences, 13% of them singletons. Sequencing was done on a sample of blood. The receptors derive from a man aged 30 to 39 with Graves' hyperthyroidism that later progressed to Graves' ophthalmopathy.

This clonotype was observed a few times. J is TRBJ2-6 and V is TRBV29-1, with D uncertain. CDR3 length equals 14 residues. Germline V lookup: CDR1 SQVTM, CDR2 ANQGSEA. With 3 bases removed from V and 0 bases from J, the gap between germline ends came to 6 bases. CDR3 bases: TGCAGCGTTGATTCGACCTCTGGGGCCAACGTCCTGACTTTC. Translating it yields CSVDSTSGANVLTF.

This clonotype was seen more than once but under ten times. The gene calls are TRBV6-1 and TRBJ1-5; TRBD1 matches at 8 bases. This CDR3 is built from 16 residues. J gave up 4 bases and V 6 bases, and 11 bases lay outside the gene matches. Germline CDR1 is MNHNS and CDR2 is SASEGT. In nucleotides, the CDR3 is TGTGCCAGCAGCCACACGTTCAGGGGGCGGAATCAGCCCCAGCATTTT. Amino acids: CASSHTFRGRNQPQHF.

This rearrangement joins TRBV5-6 to TRBJ1-5; the D is unclear. CDR3 length: 15 residues. Between the trimmed V and J ends, which lost 1 base and 2 bases, there was a span of 10 bases. Per germline, CDR1 SGHDT and CDR2 YYEEEE. The CDR3 region is CASSLYGEGNQPQHF. Here the CDR3 DNA reads TGTGCCAGCAGCTTGTACGGGGAGGGCAATCAGCCCCAGCATTTT.

Only a few counts were recorded for this clonotype. The genes are TRBV5-8 and TRBJ1-6; D is uncertain. V was shortened by 4 bases and J by 14 bases, with 10 bases between the two germline ends. Germline V gene data show CDR1 as SGHTS and CDR2 as YDEGEE. The CDR3 sequence is 11 residues long. CDR3 coding DNA: TGTGCCAGCAGCCGGACCTCGACCCTCCACTTT. Amino acid sequence: CASSRTSTLHF.

This clonotype was found many times. The chain employs TRBV11-2 and TRBJ1-4, with no clear D. Trimming removed 5 bases at V and 0 bases at J, with 13 bases between. CDR3 size: 16 residues. Germline V gene sequence: CDR1 SGHAT, CDR2 FQNNGV. The CDR3 DNA reads TGTGCCAGCAGCCGCGGGAATGGTGCAACTAATGAAAAACTGTTTTTT. Its translation: CASSRGNGATNEKLFF.

This clonotype is labeled as medium-sized. This sequence joins TRBV7-2 and TRBJ2-5; 8 nucleotides line up with TRBD2. Trimming removed 6 bases from V and 2 bases from J; junction bases left unmatched: 8. This CDR3 has 15 residues. The germline V gene has CDR1 SGHTA and CDR2 FQGNSA. The CDR3 DNA reads TGTGCCAGCAGTTCACTGATAGCGGGGCAAGAGACCCAGTACTTC. Protein product: CASSSLIAGQETQYF. The full variable domain, its missing parts supplied by reference TRBV7-2 and TRBJ2-5, is GAGVSQSPSNKVTEKGKDVELRCDPISGHTALYWYRQSLGQGLEFLIYFQGNSAPDKSGLPSDRFSAERTGGSVSTLTIQRTQQEDSAVYLCASSSLIAGQETQYFGPGTRLLVL.

The V gene is TRBV20-1, the J gene TRBJ2-2, with D possibly matching TRBD2 (6 bases). Trimming took off 0 bases at V and 1 base at J, with 12 bases between the two ends. Germline V gene sequence: CDR1 DFQATT, CDR2 SNEGSKA (reference sequence). CDR3 length equals 16 residues. In nucleotides, the CDR3 is TGCAGTGCTAGAGATCCTGGGACTGGGAACACCGGGGAGCTGTTTTTT. Translated, it gives CSARDPGTGNTGELFF.

The sample holds many counts of this clonotype. This rearrangement joins TRBV20-1 to TRBJ2-6; 7 nucleotides align to TRBD1. J gave up 4 bases and V 3 bases, and 6 bases lay outside the gene matches. This CDR3 region has 15 residues. Looked up from germline, CDR1 is DFQATT and CDR2 is SNEGSKA (reference sequence). This CDR3 reads CSASPRGWGANVLTF. Here the CDR3 DNA reads TGCAGTGCTAGCCCCAGGGGGTGGGGGGCCAACGTCCTGACTTTC.

The V gene is TRBV29-1, the J gene TRBJ1-2; 7 nucleotides line up with TRBD1. V lost 6 bases, J lost 6 bases, and 7 bases stayed unmatched. Germline values: CDR1 SQVTM, CDR2 ANQGSEA. The CDR3 totals 12 residues. CDR3 residues: CSVPTGDNGYTF. The DNA for the CDR3 is TGCAGCGTCCCTACAGGGGATAATGGCTACACCTTC. Drawing the rest from reference TRBV29-1 and TRBJ1-2, the complete variable domain is SAVISQKPSRDICQRGTSLTIQCQVDSQVTMMFWYRQQPGQSLTLIATANQGSEATYESGFVIDKFPISRPNLTFSTLTVSNMSPEDSSIYLCSVPTGDNGYTFGSGTRLTVV.

The chain carries TRBV20-1 and TRBJ2-3, with TRBD2 as a possible D gene (6 bases). The V gene lost 2 bases and the J gene lost 6 bases, with 18 bases spanning the gap. This CDR3 has 15 amino acids. Per the germline V gene, CDR1 is DFQATT and CDR2 is SNEGSKA (reference sequence). CDR3 protein: CSARPPGGVGDTQYF. The CDR3 bases are TGCAGTGCTAGACCTCCGGGCGGGGTCGGGGATACGCAGTATTTT.

This clonotype was counted only a few times. The genes are TRBV7-8 and TRBJ2-3, with D perhaps TRBD2 (5 bases). The V gene lost 2 bases and the J gene lost 4 bases, with 19 bases spanning the gap. This CDR3 is built from 17 residues. Germline V gives CDR1 SGHVS, CDR2 FQNEAQ. CDR3 region: CASSLSRLAWVPDTQYF. In DNA form, the CDR3 reads TGTGCCAGCAGCTTAAGTCGTCTAGCCTGGGTCCCAGATACGCAGTATTTT.

This chain uses TRBV4-2 with TRBJ1-1; D is perhaps TRBD1 (6 bases). V lost 1 base, J lost 6 bases, and 18 bases lay in between. In germline, CDR1 is LGHNA, CDR2 YNFKEQ. This CDR3 has 16 residues. In DNA, the CDR3 is TGTGCCAGCAGCCAAGGGTCCGGGGGCAAGGTGGCTGAAGCTTTCTTT. Encoded protein: CASSQGSGGKVAEAFF.

This sequence joins TRBV7-9 and TRBJ2-7; 12 nucleotides align to TRBD2. CDR1 is SEHNR, CDR2 FQNEAQ, per germline (reference sequence). The CDR3 length is 16 residues. V lost 4 bases to trimming and J lost 0 bases; unmatched junction nucleotides: 4. CDR3 sequence: CASSSGLAGSSYEQYF. The CDR3 DNA sequence: TGTGCCAGCAGCTCAGGACTAGCGGGGAGCTCCTACGAGCAGTACTTC.

This clonotype came up many times. V and J are TRBV11-3 and TRBJ1-6; D possibly corresponds to TRBD1 (6 bases). The CDR3 contains 14 residues. Germline CDR1 is SGHNT and CDR2 is YENEEA. V was clipped by 4 bases and J by 8 bases, with 12 bases between them. The CDR3 DNA reads as TGTGCCAGCAGCTCCTACAGGGACGATTCACCCCTCCACTTT. Translated: CASSSYRDDSPLHF.

This clonotype was observed many times. The rearrangement uses TRBV20-1 and TRBJ2-5; D is possibly TRBD2 (6 bases). The CDR3 has 14 residues. The V and J ends lost 3 bases and 4 bases respectively, with 15 bases between them. CDR1 and CDR2 from the germline V gene are DFQATT and SNEGSKA (reference sequence). CDR3 in DNA: TGCAGTGCTAGGGCGCTAGGAGGGGCAGAGACCCAGTACTTC. Translated, it gives CSARALGGAETQYF.

In this sample, this clonotype turned up many times. This chain links TRBV10-3 with TRBJ1-5; D may be TRBD1 (5 bases). The germline CDR1 and CDR2 sequences are ENHRY and SYGVKD. V lost 4 bases and J 6 bases, leaving 10 bases between the germline ends. The CDR3 spans 13 residues. The CDR3 DNA is TGTGCCATCAGTGCGGGGGACGGTCAGCCCCAGCATTTT. Encoded protein: CAISAGDGQPQHF.